The 4 T cell receptor beta chains below all came from one sample that was sequenced in a study. TCRdb passed the RT-PCR reads through MiXCR, listing each CDR3 protein once. Altogether almost 700,000 distinct CDR3 sequences are present, approximately 14% being singletons, with the ten largest covering around 3.3%. The specimen was memory CD4+ T cells from blood. The receptors originated from a female donor in good health, serving as a healthy control.

This clonotype came up a few times. V is TRBV9 and J is TRBJ2-5; TRBD1 aligns across 7 bases. This CDR3 is 18 amino acids long. Trimming at V came to 0 bases and at J to 0 bases, leaving 11 bases not matched to a gene. The germline V gene has CDR1 SGDLS and CDR2 YYNGEE. CDR3 sequence: CASSVAGTVSGYQETQYF. In nucleotides, the CDR3 is TGTGCCAGCAGCGTAGCAGGGACAGTATCCGGGTACCAAGAGACCCAGTACTTC.

This clonotype showed up just a few times. V gene TRBV5-1 combines with J gene TRBJ2-5, with 7 positions matching TRBD1. From germline, CDR1 is SGHRS and CDR2 YFSETQ. With V trimmed by 4 bases and J by 4 bases, 7 bases remained unmatched. This CDR3 has 14 amino acids. CDR3 loop: CASSPTGTGETQYF. The CDR3 DNA is TGCGCCAGCAGCCCGACAGGGACGGGAGAGACCCAGTACTTC.

The chain links TRBV11-2 to TRBJ2-5; a weak D match, TRBD1 (5 bases). The V end lost 5 bases, the J end lost 5 bases, and 18 bases lay between the germline ends. CDR1 SGHAT and CDR2 FQNNGV come from the germline V gene. There are 15 residues in the CDR3. Here the CDR3 reads CASSPVGAGRETQYF. CDR3 DNA sequence: TGTGCCAGCAGCCCAGTAGGGGCAGGGCGGGAGACCCAGTACTTC. The full variable domain, completed using reference TRBV11-2 and TRBJ2-5, is EAGVAQSPRYKIIEKRQSVAFWCNPISGHATLYWYQQILGQGPKLLIQFQNNGVVDDSQLPKDRFSAERLKGVDSTLKIQPAKLEDSAVYLCASSPVGAGRETQYFGPGTRLLVL.

This clonotype was observed many times. The chain links TRBV12-3 or TRBV12-4 to TRBJ1-5, with D hard to call. V was clipped by 3 bases and J by 4 bases, with 10 bases between them. This CDR3 contains 14 residues. The CDR3 bases are TGTGCCAGCAGTTTTCTTCAGGCAAATCAGCCCCAGCATTTT. Translation gives CASSFLQANQPQHF.